Listed below are T cell receptor beta chains from one sample, sequenced in a study of T-cell memory formation after mild COVID-19. TCRdb reprocessed the 5' RACE reads with MiXCR, giving one entry per CDR3 protein. The sample consists of about 290,000 distinct CDR3 sequences, roughly 15% of them appearing once. The sample taken for sequencing was PBMCs or a T cell subset sorted from them (not recorded which). These receptor sequences come from a man younger than 35 who had mild COVID-19 (a few samples of this study predate the infection). Cell type and time point are not known. Both conserved end residues are part of each CDR3. Fields, in order: CDR3 protein, CDR3 DNA, D gene, J gene, clone size, V gene. A D gene is named only where the DNA matches it firmly. Clone size is stated in some rows and not others, as once, few, many or a class when expanded.

CASSQGSGAMLETQYF TGCGCCAGCAGCCAAGGTTCGGGGGCCATGCTGGAGACCCAGTACTTC NA TRBJ2-5 NA TRBV4-1
CASSYGWTSYSGANVLTF TGTGCCAGCAGTTACGGTTGGACAAGTTACTCTGGGGCCAACGTCCTGACTTTC NA TRBJ2-6 NA TRBV6-6
CASSHPSRSLVDTGELFF TGTGCCAGCAGCCATCCTAGTCGCAGCCTAGTGGACACCGGGGAGCTGTTTTTT NA TRBJ2-2 NA TRBV7-2
CASSGGGGSYNEQFF TGTGCCAGCAGCGGCGGGGGCGGGTCCTACAATGAGCAGTTCTTC NA TRBJ2-1 NA TRBV13
CASSLEGTGNQPQHF TGCGCCAGCAGCTTGGAGGGGACTGGAAATCAGCCCCAGCATTTT NA TRBJ1-5 NA TRBV5-1
CATAHRGNQPQHF TGTGCCACCGCCCACAGGGGGAATCAGCCCCAGCATTTT TRBD1 TRBJ1-5 few TRBV6-5
CASSPLTGTANYGYTF TGTGCCAGCAGCCCCCTAACCGGGACAGCTAACTATGGCTACACCTTC TRBD1 TRBJ1-2 NA TRBV3-1
CASSEQGQKETQYF TGCGCCAGCAGCGAGCAGGGACAGAAAGAGACCCAGTACTTC TRBD1 TRBJ2-5 NA TRBV5-1
CASRLTGATDTQYF TGTGCCAGCAGGCTTACGGGGGCCACAGATACGCAGTATTTT NA TRBJ2-3 few TRBV6-6
CASSLDGPGETQYF TGCGCCAGCAGCCTCGACGGACCTGGAGAGACCCAGTACTTC NA TRBJ2-5 NA TRBV5-1
CATSRGDLDSPYGYTF TGTGCCACCAGCAGAGGAGACCTCGACAGCCCTTATGGCTACACCTTC NA TRBJ1-2 NA TRBV15
CASSLESRGADTF TGTGCCAGCAGCTTAGAGTCCCGGGGAGCAGACACCTTC NA TRBJ1-2 NA TRBV7-2
CASSLEQGSNTIYF TGCGCCAGCAGCCTGGAACAGGGGTCAAACACCATATATTTT TRBD1 TRBJ1-3 few TRBV4-3
CASSLDLEGVGYTF TGTGCCAGCAGCTTAGATTTAGAAGGGGTTGGCTACACCTTC NA TRBJ1-2 NA TRBV11-2
CASELRGGRDTQYF TGTGCCAGTGAACTTCGGGGGGGCCGGGATACGCAGTATTTT TRBD2 TRBJ2-3 NA TRBV19
CASKGTGDLHEAFF TGCGCCAGCAAAGGGACAGGGGACCTTCATGAAGCTTTCTTT TRBD1 TRBJ1-1 NA TRBV5-1
CASSFGQGINEQFF TGTGCCAGCAGCTTTGGACAGGGGATCAATGAGCAGTTCTTC TRBD1 TRBJ2-1 many TRBV7-9
CASSPIWTSGGRGEQFF TGTGCCAGCAGTCCTATATGGACTAGCGGGGGCCGGGGTGAGCAGTTCTTC TRBD2 TRBJ2-1 few TRBV12-3/TRBV12-4
CASSHRQGPDTGELFF TGTGCCAGCAGTCACCGACAGGGACCAGACACCGGGGAGCTGTTTTTT TRBD1 TRBJ2-2 many TRBV7-3
CASSSVWGKETQYF TGTGCCAGCAGCTCCGTGTGGGGTAAAGAGACCCAGTACTTC NA TRBJ2-5 once TRBV5-4
CASSAQRETQYF TGTGCCAGCAGCGCACAACGAGAGACCCAGTACTTC NA TRBJ2-5 NA TRBV7-2
CASSLTGQGGTEAFF TGCGCCAGCAGCTTGACGGGACAGGGCGGCACTGAAGCTTTCTTT TRBD1 TRBJ1-1 NA TRBV5-1
CASSSLRGTDYEQYF TGTGCCAGCAGTTCGCTCAGGGGGACCGACTACGAGCAGTACTTC TRBD1 TRBJ2-7 few TRBV12-3/TRBV12-4
CASSYRGMGGYTF TGTGCCAGCAGTTACAGGGGGATGGGGGGCTACACCTTC NA TRBJ1-2 many TRBV6-5
CASSSAPGGNQETQYF TGCGCCAGCAGTTCGGCTCCAGGGGGGAATCAAGAGACCCAGTACTTC NA TRBJ2-5 NA TRBV5-1
CATSRERGGTDTQYF TGTGCCACCAGCAGAGAGCGGGGGGGCACAGATACGCAGTATTTT TRBD2 TRBJ2-3 NA TRBV15
CASSRGAGELFF TGTGCCAGCAGCCGAGGGGCCGGGGAGCTGTTTTTT NA TRBJ2-2 many TRBV7-2
CASSQGHGDYEQYF TGCGCCAGCAGCCAAGGCCACGGGGACTACGAGCAGTACTTC NA TRBJ2-7 once TRBV4-1
CASGGGLAGDLDEQFF TGCGCCAGTGGAGGTGGACTAGCGGGGGATTTGGATGAGCAGTTCTTC TRBD2 TRBJ2-1 NA TRBV5-1